These T cell receptor beta chains were read from a single sample in a study of blood T cell repertoires in COVID-19. Only in-frame clones appear in the TCRdb table, and some are missing; sequencing was by immunoSEQ multiplex PCR. The sample consists of under 200,000 clones, about 85% of them appearing once. Sequencing input: peripheral blood. These receptors all stem from an elderly woman with acute or convalescent COVID-19. Each CDR3 is given with its conserved first and last residue. D genes are given only for firm matches. Not every row has a clone size; where given, it reads once, few, many or a size class.

CDR3 DNA	CDR3 protein	D gene	V gene	clone size	J gene
TGCGCCAGCAGCACAGACTATGAAGCTTTCTTT	CASSTDYEAFF	.	TRBV4-1	.	TRBJ1-1
TGTGCCAGCAGTTTATCGATCCGAGTTACGCAGTATTTT	CASSLSIRVTQYF	.	TRBV27	.	TRBJ2-3
TGTGCCAGCAGTTATGGACAGGCCGTCCAAGAGACCCAGTACTTC	CASSYGQAVQETQYF	TRBD1	TRBV5-8	.	TRBJ2-5
TGCGCCAGCAGCTCAATAGCGGGAGCCTACAATGAGCAGTTCTTC	CASSSIAGAYNEQFF	TRBD2	TRBV4-3	.	TRBJ2-1
TGTGCCTGGAGTCTAGGGGGCACTGAAAAACTGTTTTTT	CAWSLGGTEKLFF	TRBD1	TRBV30	.	TRBJ1-4
TGTGCCAGCAGCTTAATACAGGGCGGACCCCTCCACTTT	CASSLIQGGPLHF	.	TRBV7-3	.	TRBJ1-6
TGTGCCAGCAGCCCAGCTGGGACAGGAGTTTTTGGCTACACCTTC	CASSPAGTGVFGYTF	TRBD1	TRBV7-9	.	TRBJ1-2
TGTGCCTGGATGGACTCGGCCGGAGGAAACACCATATATTTT	CAWMDSAGGNTIYF	.	TRBV30	.	TRBJ1-3
TGTGCCAGCAGCCAAGTGTCGGTTTCCTACGAGCAGTACTTC	CASSQVSVSYEQYF	.	TRBV3-1/TRBV3-2	once	TRBJ2-7
TGTGCCAGTAGTATAGCGAGGGTCAGCACCGGGGAGCTGTTTTTT	CASSIARVSTGELFF	.	TRBV19	.	TRBJ2-2
TGTGCCAGCAGCATCCTCGAGACAGGGGGCAAAGCTTTCTTT	CASSILETGGKAFF	TRBD1	TRBV6-6	.	TRBJ1-1
TGTGCCAGCACCGGGGGGGTAGATACGCAGTATTTT	CASTGGVDTQYF	TRBD2	TRBV6-7	.	TRBJ2-3
TGTGCCACCAGCAGTAGCTTACAGGGCCCCTACGAGCAGTACTTC	CATSSSLQGPYEQYF	.	TRBV15	.	TRBJ2-7
TGTGCCAGCAGCCCGACTAGCGGAGGGGGTAATGAGCAGTTCTTC	CASSPTSGGGNEQFF	TRBD2	TRBV3-1/TRBV3-2	.	TRBJ2-1
TGCAGTGTCTCAGAATACTATGGCTACACCTTC	CSVSEYYGYTF	.	TRBV20-1	.	TRBJ1-2
TGTGCCAGCAGCTGCCCAGATGGGAGGGAGTTTGCCGGGGAGCTGTTTTTT	CASSCPDGREFAGELFF	TRBD2	TRBV7-9	.	TRBJ2-2
TGTGCCAGCAGCCCCGCCCGCACAGCGGGAGGCTCCTACGAGCAGTACTTC	CASSPARTAGGSYEQYF	TRBD2	TRBV7-2	.	TRBJ2-7
TGTGCCAGCTCACCTCCGCAGACAGTGACTACCGGGGAGCTGTTTTTT	CASSPPQTVTTGELFF	.	TRBV18	.	TRBJ2-2
TGTGCCAGTAGTAACCGGGGTGAGACTGAAGCTTTCTTT	CASSNRGETEAFF	.	TRBV19	.	TRBJ1-1
TGTGCTAGCAGCTTAGCCTCCGGGGGGCGGCAGACCCAGTACTTC	CASSLASGGRQTQYF	.	TRBV7-7	.	TRBJ2-5
TGTGCCAGCTCACCAATTGGGCGTCCCGATCAGCCCCAGCATTTT	CASSPIGRPDQPQHF	.	TRBV18	many	TRBJ1-5
TGTGCCAGCAGTTACCGTTGGCGAGCGGGAGGTTGGGCCTCCTACAATGAGCAGTTCTTC	CASSYRWRAGGWASYNEQFF	TRBD2	TRBV6-2/TRBV6-3	.	TRBJ2-1
TGTGCCAGCTCACAAACAGGGGACGAGCAGTACTTC	CASSQTGDEQYF	TRBD1	TRBV18	.	TRBJ2-7
TGTGCCAGCAGTTTAGCAGTTGGGCCCTTCGCCTTC	CASSLAVGPFAF	.	TRBV12-3/TRBV12-4	.	TRBJ1-2
TGTGCCAGCAGCGTAGCTAGTTCCTACGAGCAGTACTTC	CASSVASSYEQYF	.	TRBV9	once	TRBJ2-7
TGCGCCAGCAGCTTTGGCGGGCGATCCTACAATGAGCAGTTCTTC	CASSFGGRSYNEQFF	.	TRBV5-1	.	TRBJ2-1
TGTGCCAGCAGTTTGCCCACAGATGGCAATCAGCCCCAGCATTTT	CASSLPTDGNQPQHF	.	TRBV28	.	TRBJ1-5
TGTGCCAGCTCACCAAGTCCGGGTCCAGATACGCAGTATTTT	CASSPSPGPDTQYF	.	TRBV18	.	TRBJ2-3
TGTGCCAGTAGTACCCCAGGGGGTAATCACTATGGCTACACCTTC	CASSTPGGNHYGYTF	TRBD1	TRBV19	.	TRBJ1-2
TGTGCCAGTAATTTCCGGGACAGTGTTGGCTACACCTTC	CASNFRDSVGYTF	TRBD1	TRBV19	once	TRBJ1-2
TGTGCCAGCAGTTCTCCGGGACAGGGGGACAATGGCTACACCTTC	CASSSPGQGDNGYTF	TRBD1	TRBV28	.	TRBJ1-2
TGCGCCAGCAGTGAGTCCCCCTATGAGCAGTTCTTC	CASSESPYEQFF	.	TRBV10-2	.	TRBJ2-1
TGTGCCAGCAGCTTGCCGTTAGAGACCCAGTACTTC	CASSLPLETQYF	.	TRBV5-6	.	TRBJ2-5
TGCGCCAGCAGCTTGGATACAGGGGTCCCAGTCTACACCTTC	CASSLDTGVPVYTF	TRBD1	TRBV5-1	.	TRBJ1-2
TGTGCCAGTAGTATTAGCCCTGACTATGGCTACACCTTC	CASSISPDYGYTF	.	TRBV19	.	TRBJ1-2
TGTGCCAGCAGCTCCTTTTTTCCCCTTGACAGACACACCTTC	CASSSFFPLDRHTF	.	TRBV5-8	.	TRBJ1-2
TGTGCCAGCAGCGCGACCTGGGCGGGGGAGACCCAGTACTTC	CASSATWAGETQYF	.	TRBV9	.	TRBJ2-5